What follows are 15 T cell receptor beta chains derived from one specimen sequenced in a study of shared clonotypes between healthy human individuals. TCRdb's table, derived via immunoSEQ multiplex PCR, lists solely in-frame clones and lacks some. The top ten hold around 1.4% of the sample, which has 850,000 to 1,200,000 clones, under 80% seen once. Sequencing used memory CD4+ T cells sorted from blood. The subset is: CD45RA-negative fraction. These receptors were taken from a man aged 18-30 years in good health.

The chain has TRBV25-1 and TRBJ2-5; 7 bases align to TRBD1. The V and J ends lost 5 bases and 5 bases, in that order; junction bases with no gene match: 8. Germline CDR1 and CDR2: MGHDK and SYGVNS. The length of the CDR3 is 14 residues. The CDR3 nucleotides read TGTGCCAGCAGTCGAGAGACAGGGACGGAGACCCAGTACTTC. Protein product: CASSRETGTETQYF.

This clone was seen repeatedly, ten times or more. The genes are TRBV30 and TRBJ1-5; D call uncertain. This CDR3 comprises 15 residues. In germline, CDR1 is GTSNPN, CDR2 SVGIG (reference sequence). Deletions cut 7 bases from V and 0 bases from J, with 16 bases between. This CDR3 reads CAYSWSGNSNQPQHF. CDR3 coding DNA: TGTGCCTATTCGTGGTCGGGGAATAGCAATCAGCCCCAGCATTTT.

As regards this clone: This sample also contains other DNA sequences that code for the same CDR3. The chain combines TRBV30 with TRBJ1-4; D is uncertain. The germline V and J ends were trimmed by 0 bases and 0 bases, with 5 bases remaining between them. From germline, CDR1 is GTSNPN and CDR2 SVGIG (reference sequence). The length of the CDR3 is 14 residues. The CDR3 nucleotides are TGTGCCTGGAGTGTACCTACAACTAATGAAAAACTGTTTTTT. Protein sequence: CAWSVPTTNEKLFF.

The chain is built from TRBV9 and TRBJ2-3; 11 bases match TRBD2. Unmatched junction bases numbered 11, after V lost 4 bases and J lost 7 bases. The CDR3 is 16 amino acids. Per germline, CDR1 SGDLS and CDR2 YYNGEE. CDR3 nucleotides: TGTGCCAGCAGCATCACTAGCGGGAGATCCCGCCATACGCAGTATTTT. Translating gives CASSITSGRSRHTQYF.

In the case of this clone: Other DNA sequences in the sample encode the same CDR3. DNA for the CDR3: TGTGCCTGGAGATTAGCGGGTTCCTACAATGAGCAGTTCTTC. It specifies CAWRLAGSYNEQFF. The chain carries TRBV30 and TRBJ2-1, with TRBD2 matching over 7 bases. This CDR3 is 14 amino acids long. Trimming removed 3 bases from V and 1 base from J; junction bases left unmatched: 3. Germline V gene data show CDR1 as GTSNPN and CDR2 as SVGIG (reference sequence).

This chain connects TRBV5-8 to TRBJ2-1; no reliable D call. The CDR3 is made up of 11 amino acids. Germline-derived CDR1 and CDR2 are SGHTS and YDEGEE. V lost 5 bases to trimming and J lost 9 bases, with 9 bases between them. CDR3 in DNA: TGTGCCAGCAGACGAATCGGTGAGCAGTTCTTC. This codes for CASRRIGEQFF.

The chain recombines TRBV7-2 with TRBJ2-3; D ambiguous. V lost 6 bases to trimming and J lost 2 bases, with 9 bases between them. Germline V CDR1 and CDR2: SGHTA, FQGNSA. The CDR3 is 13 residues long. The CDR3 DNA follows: TGTGCCAGCAGTCCGGGCAACACAGATACGCAGTATTTT. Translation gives CASSPGNTDTQYF.

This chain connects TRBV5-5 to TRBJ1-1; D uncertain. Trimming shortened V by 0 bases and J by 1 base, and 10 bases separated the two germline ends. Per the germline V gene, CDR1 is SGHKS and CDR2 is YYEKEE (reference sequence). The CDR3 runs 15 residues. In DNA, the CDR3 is TGTGCCAGCAGCTTGGAACTAATCCGGAACACTGAAGCTTTCTTT. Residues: CASSLELIRNTEAFF.

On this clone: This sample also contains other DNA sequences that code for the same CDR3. The CDR3 bases are TGTGCCAGCAGCCTACCCAATCAGCCCCAGCATTTT. Encoded protein: CASSLPNQPQHF. This chain connects TRBV7-9 to TRBJ1-5, with unresolved D. Between the trimmed V and J ends, which lost 5 bases and 3 bases, there was a span of 5 bases. The germline CDR1 and CDR2 sequences are SEHNR and FQNEAQ (reference sequence). This CDR3 has 12 amino acids.

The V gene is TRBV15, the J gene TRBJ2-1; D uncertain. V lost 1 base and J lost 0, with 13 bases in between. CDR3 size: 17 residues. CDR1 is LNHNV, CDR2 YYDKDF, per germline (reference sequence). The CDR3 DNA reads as TGTGCCACCAGCAGAGTAGATGGTACCAGCTCCTACAATGAGCAGTTCTTC. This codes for CATSRVDGTSSYNEQFF.

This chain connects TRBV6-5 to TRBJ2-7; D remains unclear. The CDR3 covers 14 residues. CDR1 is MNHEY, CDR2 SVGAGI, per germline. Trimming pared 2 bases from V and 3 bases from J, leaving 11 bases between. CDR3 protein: CASSYERLGYEQYF. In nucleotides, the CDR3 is TGTGCCAGCAGTTACGAGCGCTTGGGCTACGAGCAGTACTTC.

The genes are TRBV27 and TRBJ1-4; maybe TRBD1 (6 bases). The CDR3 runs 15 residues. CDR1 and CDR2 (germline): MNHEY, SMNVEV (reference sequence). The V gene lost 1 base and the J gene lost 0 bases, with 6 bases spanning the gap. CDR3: CASSLYRATNEKLFF. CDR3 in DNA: TGTGCCAGCAGTTTATACAGGGCAACTAATGAAAAACTGTTTTTT.

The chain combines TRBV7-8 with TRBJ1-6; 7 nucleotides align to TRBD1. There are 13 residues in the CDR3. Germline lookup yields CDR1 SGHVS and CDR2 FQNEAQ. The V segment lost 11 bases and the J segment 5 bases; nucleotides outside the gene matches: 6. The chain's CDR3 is CAVGGTDNSPLHF. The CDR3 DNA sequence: TGTGCCGTCGGTGGGACAGATAATTCACCCCTCCACTTT.

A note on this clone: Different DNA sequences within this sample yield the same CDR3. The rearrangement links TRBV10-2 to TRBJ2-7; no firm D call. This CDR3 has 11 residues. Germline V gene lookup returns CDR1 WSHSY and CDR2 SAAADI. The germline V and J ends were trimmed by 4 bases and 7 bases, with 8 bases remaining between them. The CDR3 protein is CASSALGEQYF. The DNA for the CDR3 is TGCGCCAGCAGTGCTTTAGGGGAGCAGTACTTC.

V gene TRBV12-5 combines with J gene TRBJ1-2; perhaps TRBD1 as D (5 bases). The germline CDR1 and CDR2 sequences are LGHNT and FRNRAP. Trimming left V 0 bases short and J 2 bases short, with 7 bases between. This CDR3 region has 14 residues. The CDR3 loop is CASGLVPGNYGYTF. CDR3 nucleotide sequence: TGTGCTAGTGGTTTGGTACCAGGGAACTATGGCTACACCTTC.